Shown below are 15 T cell receptor beta chains from a single sample sequenced in a study of multiple sclerosis patients with progressive multifocal leukoencephalopathy. Repertoires were generated with immunoSEQ multiplex PCR, while TCRdb's copy carries only in-frame clones and drops some. The table includes roughly 28,000 clones, 85% detected once. The time point is: time of PML onset. The source material was PBMCs, sampled from a patient treated with natalizumab. These TCRs come from a woman in her 30s with progressive multifocal leukoencephalopathy.

The chain uses TRBV4-2 and TRBJ2-3; 12 bases map to TRBD2. The CDR3 is made up of 16 amino acids. Germline V gene data show CDR1 as LGHNA and CDR2 as YNFKEQ. The V and J ends lost 1 base and 2 bases, in that order; junction bases with no gene match: 1. The CDR3 DNA reads TGTGCCAGCAGCCAAGCTAGCGGGGGGGCCACAGATACGCAGTATTTT. This codes for CASSQASGGATDTQYF.

The rearrangement uses TRBV30 and TRBJ1-6; 7 bases match TRBD1. The CDR3 consists of 17 residues. The ends lost 2 bases at V and 0 bases at J; junction bases unmatched: 7. Germline CDR1 reads GTSNPN; CDR2 reads SVGIG (reference sequence). The DNA of the CDR3 is TGTGCCTGGAGTCTGACAGGGAAAAGCTCCTATAATTCACCCCTCCACTTT. It codes for CAWSLTGKSSYNSPLHF. The full variable domain, completed using reference TRBV30 and TRBJ1-6, is SQTIHQWPATLVQPVGSPLSLECTVEGTSNPNLYWYRQAAGRGLQLLFYSVGIGQISSEVPQNLSASRPQDRQFILSSKKLLLSDSGFYLCAWSLTGKSSYNSPLHFGNGTRLTVT.

The rearrangement joins TRBV7-8 to TRBJ2-5; 9 bases map to TRBD1. Losses at the gene ends were 6 bases for V and 1 base for J; bases not matched to a gene: 6. The CDR3 is 15 amino acids. Germline V lookup: CDR1 SGHVS, CDR2 FQNEAQ. This chain's CDR3 is CASRGQGNVQETQYF. As DNA, the CDR3 is TGTGCCAGCAGGGGACAGGGAAATGTCCAAGAGACCCAGTACTTC.

This clone was counted once. The V gene is TRBV2, the J gene TRBJ2-1; D not resolved. The CDR3 sequence is 13 residues long. The germline V gene encodes CDR1 SNHLY and CDR2 FYNNEI. V lost 7 bases to trimming and J lost 2 bases, with 9 bases between them. CDR3 nucleotides: TGTGCCAGCAACAGCAATACCTACAATGAGCAGTTCTTC. Protein sequence: CASNSNTYNEQFF.

The chain uses TRBV5-1 and TRBJ1-3; D is possibly TRBD1 (6 bases). The CDR3 length is 15 residues. Germline lookup yields CDR1 SGHRS and CDR2 YFSETQ. The V end was cut by 0 bases, the J end by 2 bases, with 9 bases between. As DNA, the CDR3 is TGCGCCAGCAGCTTGGGGACAGCTGCTGGAAACACCATATATTTT. It codes for CASSLGTAAGNTIYF.

The chain is built from TRBV9 and TRBJ2-2, with 8 bases identical to TRBD1. The CDR3 is 15 residues long. V lost 9 bases, J lost 4 bases, and 11 bases stayed unmatched. Germline CDR1 is SGDLS and CDR2 is YYNGEE. CDR3 coding DNA: TGTGCCACCTCCGCCGGACAGGGACCCACCGGGGAGCTGTTTTTT. Translation: CATSAGQGPTGELFF.

The V gene is TRBV9, the J gene TRBJ1-1; tentative D call: TRBD1 (5 bases). The CDR3 covers 14 residues. The V end was cut by 4 bases, the J end by 0 bases, with 10 bases between. The V gene's germline CDR1 is SGDLS and CDR2 YYNGEE. This CDR3 reads CASSSTAMNTEAFF. In nucleotides, the CDR3 is TGTGCCAGCAGCTCGACAGCGATGAACACTGAAGCTTTCTTT.

V usage is TRBV7-8 and J usage is TRBJ2-5, with D perhaps matching TRBD1 (6 bases). The J call may be mistaken, given a closer DNA end match to TRBJ2-7. CDR3 length: 14 amino acids. Germline V lookup: CDR1 SGHVS, CDR2 FQNEAQ. The CDR3 nucleotides read TGTGCCAGCAGCTTTGGGACAAATTCCTACGAGCAGTACTTC. This sequence encodes CASSFGTNSYEQYF.

This chain uses TRBV19 with TRBJ2-7; 12 nucleotides align to TRBD2. Germline loops: CDR1 LNHDA, CDR2 SQIVND (reference sequence). Trimming at V came to 4 bases and at J to 3 bases, leaving 4 bases not matched to a gene. The CDR3 sequence is 15 residues long. CDR3 nucleotides: TGTGCCAGTAGTACCCTAGCGGGAGGGCACTACGAGCAGTACTTC. This translates into CASSTLAGGHYEQYF.

The chain employs TRBV5-1 and TRBJ2-5; 11 positions agree with TRBD2. This CDR3 has 17 residues. J lost 5 bases, V lost 3 bases, and 12 bases had no gene match. Germline assignment: CDR1 SGHRS and CDR2 YFSETQ. This CDR3 is CASSSGLAARRWETQYF. DNA of the CDR3: TGCGCCAGCAGCTCGGGACTAGCGGCGAGAAGGTGGGAGACCCAGTACTTC.

This chain connects TRBV5-1 to TRBJ1-3; D may be TRBD1 (6 bases). Trimming removed 5 bases from V and 2 bases from J, with 11 bases in between. CDR3 size: 14 residues. Germline values: CDR1 SGHRS, CDR2 YFSETQ. The CDR3 DNA sequence: TGCGCCAGCAGAGTTACAGGGACTGGAAACACCATATATTTT. Amino acids: CASRVTGTGNTIYF.

The chain carries TRBV11-3 and TRBJ2-1; D may be TRBD1 or TRBD2 (5 bases each). V lost 3 bases and J 8 bases, leaving 17 bases between the germline ends. Germline CDR1 and CDR2: SGHNT and YENEEA. This CDR3 has 15 amino acids. The CDR3 spells CASSFLWGSGDEQFF. The CDR3 DNA reads as TGTGCCAGCAGCTTCCTTTGGGGGAGTGGTGATGAGCAGTTCTTC.

The chain combines TRBV6-5 with TRBJ2-7; tentative D call: TRBD1 (5 bases). The CDR3 is made up of 14 amino acids. Deletions cut 0 bases from V and 2 bases from J, with 8 bases between. Germline CDR1 and CDR2: MNHEY and SVGAGI. CDR3 sequence reads: CASSYSQGTYEQYF. The DNA for the CDR3 is TGTGCCAGCAGTTACTCGCAGGGAACCTACGAGCAGTACTTC.

V and J are TRBV7-2 and TRBJ1-2, with a tentative D call TRBD1 (5 bases). Germline CDR1 reads SGHTA; CDR2 reads FQGNSA. The CDR3 sequence is 14 residues long. Trimming shortened V by 5 bases and J by 4 bases, and 14 bases separated the two germline ends. The CDR3 DNA follows: TGTGCCAGCAGCGCCCGGGACCCCTCCTATGGCTACACCTTC. Protein sequence: CASSARDPSYGYTF. Full variable domain (rest looked up from reference TRBV7-2 and TRBJ1-2): GAGVSQSPSNKVTEKGKDVELRCDPISGHTALYWYRQSLGQGLEFLIYFQGNSAPDKSGLPSDRFSAERTGGSVSTLTIQRTQQEDSAVYLCASSARDPSYGYTFGSGTRLTVV.

This clone was seen a handful of times. The chain joins TRBV6-5 to TRBJ2-5; 7 positions agree with TRBD1. CDR1 and CDR2 (germline): MNHEY, SVGAGI. The CDR3 has 14 amino acids. The V gene end was trimmed by 0 bases and the J gene end by 5 bases; junction bases not matched to a gene: 3. CDR3 nucleotide sequence: TGTGCCAGCAGTTACTCGCAGGGGGACGAGACCCAGTACTTC. This encodes CASSYSQGDETQYF.